These 5 T cell receptor beta chains came from one sample sequenced in a study of cytomegalovirus exposure and HLA in healthy donors. With 60 Vbeta and 13 Jbeta primers, the PCR was carried out. Libraries were prepared by immunoSEQ multiplex PCR; TCRdb keeps only in-frame clonotypes and omits some of them. The ten top clones account for roughly 5.1%, within a sample of around 74,000 clones. Specimen: PBMCs. These TCRs come from a young man in good health and CMV-seronegative.

This rearrangement joins TRBV13 to TRBJ2-7, with TRBD1 matching over 7 bases. This CDR3 is 15 amino acids long. CDR1 PRHDT and CDR2 FYEKMQ come from the germline V gene (reference sequence). The junction had 6 bases not matched to a gene; V was cut back by 1 base and J by 3 bases. The CDR3 region is CASSLEQGLNYEQYF. For the CDR3, the DNA is TGTGCCAGCAGCTTAGAACAGGGGCTGAACTACGAGCAGTACTTC. Drawing the rest from reference TRBV13 and TRBJ2-7, the complete variable domain is AAGVIQSPRHLIKEKRETATLKCYPIPRHDTVYWYQQGPGQDPQFLISFYEKMQSDKGSIPDRFSAQQFSDYHSELNMSSLELGDSALYFCASSLEQGLNYEQYFGPGTRLTVT.

CDR3: CASSPNRGQGDEKLFF. Written as DNA, the CDR3 is TGCGCCAGCAGCCCCAACCGGGGACAGGGCGATGAAAAACTGTTTTTT. The chain links TRBV4-1 to TRBJ1-4, with 9 bases lining up with TRBD1. Germline trimming cut 4 bases from V and 6 bases from J; bases unmatched to any gene: 9. Germline V lookup: CDR1 MGHRA, CDR2 YSYEKL. The CDR3 covers 16 residues.

This chain joins TRBV10-3 and TRBJ2-7; weak D call: TRBD1 (5 bases). The CDR3 runs 13 residues. Trimming took 7 bases from V and 2 from J, leaving 12 bases between them. Germline lookup yields CDR1 ENHRY and CDR2 SYGVKD. DNA of the CDR3: TGTGCCATCACCAGAGACAGAGCCTACGAGCAGTACTTC. It is translated as CAITRDRAYEQYF.

This chain uses TRBV28 with TRBJ1-1; 7 positions match TRBD1. Germline V gene data show CDR1 as MDHEN and CDR2 as SYDVKM. V lost 3 bases, J lost 4 bases, and 5 bases stayed unmatched. The CDR3 consists of 14 residues. Here the CDR3 reads CASSLVGGVTEAFF. CDR3 DNA: TGTGCCAGCAGTTTGGTAGGGGGCGTCACTGAAGCTTTCTTT.

This chain links TRBV5-1 with TRBJ2-6, with TRBD2 matching 8 bases. This CDR3 spans 18 amino acids. Germline CDR1 is SGHRS and CDR2 is YFSETQ. Trimming removed 2 bases from V and 2 bases from J; junction bases left unmatched: 9. The chain's CDR3 is CASSLTPSGGAGANVLTF. The CDR3 nucleotides are TGCGCCAGCAGCTTAACCCCCTCGGGGGGGGCTGGGGCCAACGTCCTGACTTTC.